This TCR beta chain appears in the sequencing data of a study of blood T cell repertoires in COVID-19. Repertoires were generated with immunoSEQ multiplex PCR, while TCRdb's copy carries only in-frame clones and drops some. The sample records 130,000 to 150,000 clones, about four fifths being singletons. CDR1 is LNHDA and CDR2 is SQIVND in the germline V gene (reference sequence). V gave up 8 bases and J gave up 0 bases; unmatched junction bases: 22. The CDR3 has 21 amino acids. The sample consisted of peripheral blood. V gene TRBV19 combines with J gene TRBJ2-2, with TRBD2 matching over 9 bases. The receptor's source is a human donor with acute or convalescent COVID-19. The donor label of this sample is uncertain. The CDR3 bases are TGTGCCAGTGGGACCTTCTGGGCAGCGGGGGGCCAGAAATCGAACACCGGGGAGCTGTTTTTT. It translates to CASGTFWAAGGQKSNTGELFF.